The text below deals with one T cell receptor (beta chain). Authors' data handling: The authors estimated nucleated cell counts from reference gene primer amplification. Clones were sequenced by immunoSEQ multiplex PCR, and TCRdb holds only the in-frame ones, with some missing. That table is the source of V, J and clone size, and D and trimming were worked out from the DNA. Found here are some 360,000 clones, around nine tenths of them singletons; the top ten hold approximately 1%. The data were taken from a study of blood T cell repertoires in COVID-19. V dropped 3 bases and J dropped 16; count of bases not matched to a gene: 9. This CDR3 has 12 residues.

The source of this sequence is a woman in her thirties who had been exposed to COVID-19. Sequenced sample: PBMCs or T cells enriched from blood (not recorded which). V usage is TRBV12-3 or TRBV12-4 and J usage is TRBJ1-3; 7 nucleotides line up with TRBD1. CDR3 region: CASSFPRARGYF. The CDR3 DNA follows: TGTGCCAGCAGTTTTCCCCGGGCCAGGGGGTATTTT.